This T cell receptor (beta chain) is drawn from a study of shared clonotypes between healthy human individuals. The naive CD8 fraction comprised CD45RO-negative cells positively selected for CCR7 and excluded terminally differentiated effector memory CD45RA+ cells. Assay: immunoSEQ multiplex PCR; the TCRdb copy retains only in-frame clones and omits some. The sample shows approximately 840,000 clones, roughly 96% of them seen only once. Study-wide results and limits: Only blood was sampled, and tissue TCR repertoires likely differ from blood ones. Rarefaction gave evidence that sorted-subset sequencing remained incomplete despite large depth. Sharing across four donors was highest in naive CD4 (approximately 5%) and lowest in memory CD8 (around 0.4%).

As concerns this clone: No antigen is known for it.

The CDR3 runs 15 residues. V gave up 0 bases and J gave up 2 bases, with 12 bases separating them. Germline V lookup: CDR1 SGHRS, CDR2 YFSETQ. The chain uses TRBV5-1 and TRBJ2-7; possibly TRBD2 for D (5 bases). The sequence came from a man younger than 40 in good health. The sequenced sample consisted of naive CD8+ T cells sorted from blood. The CDR3 here is CASSLAVSGTYEQYF. CDR3 DNA sequence: TGCGCCAGCAGCTTGGCGGTGAGCGGAACCTACGAGCAGTACTTC.